Sequencing of this T cell receptor (beta chain) was carried out in a study of control samples from healthy donors and cancer patients. Repertoires were generated with immunoSEQ multiplex PCR, while TCRdb's copy carries only in-frame clones and drops some. Altogether around 140,000 clones are present, roughly 90% being singletons, with the ten largest covering 2.5% to 3%. The CDR3 runs 14 residues. Between the trimmed V and J ends, which lost 6 bases and 4 bases, there was a span of 14 bases. Germline-derived CDR1 and CDR2 are ENHRY and SYGVKD. This sequence joins TRBV10-3 and TRBJ2-3, with D perhaps TRBD1 (7 bases). Sequencing was performed on blood. The TCR comes from a man aged 35 to 55 in good health. Written as DNA, the CDR3 is TGTGCCATCAGAAAAGACAGGGACTCAGATACGCAGTATTTT. It encodes CAIRKDRDSDTQYF.